This TCR beta chain was identified in a study of blood T cell repertoires in COVID-19. Study as a whole: In each case, the material was cDNA or gDNA derived from T cells, B-cell-depleted T cells, or PBMCs.

Those enrolled, adults aged about 18 to 89 years, came from about two dozen US areas. Participants had their cohort set by participant-reported clinical history. In the authors' methods: Amplification from reference gene primers served as the basis for estimated nucleated cell counts. Only in-frame clones appear in the TCRdb table, and some are missing; sequencing was by immunoSEQ multiplex PCR. For V, J and clone size, that table is used; D and trimming come from the DNA. Among 250,000 to 300,000 clones, around 93% were seen once, and the ten largest hold 0.95% to 1.5%. Looked up from germline, CDR1 is MNHNS and CDR2 is SASEGT. Deletions cut 2 bases from V and 7 bases from J, with 15 bases between. The CDR3 loop spans 16 amino acids.

V usage is TRBV6-1 and J usage is TRBJ1-6; no clear D. The clonotype comes from a human donor in a cohort exposed to, infected with or recovered from COVID-19 (not recorded which). The donor label of this sample is uncertain. The sequencing input was PBMCs or T cells enriched from blood (not recorded which). Written as DNA, the CDR3 is TGTGCCAGCAGTGAACGGGCGCCAGACTACAATTCACCCCTCCACTTT. Residues: CASSERAPDYNSPLHF.